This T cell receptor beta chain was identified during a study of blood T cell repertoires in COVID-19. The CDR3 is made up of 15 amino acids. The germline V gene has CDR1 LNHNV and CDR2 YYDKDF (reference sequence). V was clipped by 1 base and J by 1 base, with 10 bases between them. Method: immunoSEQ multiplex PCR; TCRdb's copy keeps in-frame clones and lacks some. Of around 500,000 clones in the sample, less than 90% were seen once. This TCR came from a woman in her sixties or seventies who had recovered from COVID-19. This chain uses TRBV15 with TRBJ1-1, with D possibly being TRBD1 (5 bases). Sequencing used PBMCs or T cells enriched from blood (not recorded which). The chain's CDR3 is CATSRGDSWNTEAFF. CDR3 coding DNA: TGTGCCACCAGCAGAGGGGACTCTTGGAACACTGAAGCTTTCTTT.